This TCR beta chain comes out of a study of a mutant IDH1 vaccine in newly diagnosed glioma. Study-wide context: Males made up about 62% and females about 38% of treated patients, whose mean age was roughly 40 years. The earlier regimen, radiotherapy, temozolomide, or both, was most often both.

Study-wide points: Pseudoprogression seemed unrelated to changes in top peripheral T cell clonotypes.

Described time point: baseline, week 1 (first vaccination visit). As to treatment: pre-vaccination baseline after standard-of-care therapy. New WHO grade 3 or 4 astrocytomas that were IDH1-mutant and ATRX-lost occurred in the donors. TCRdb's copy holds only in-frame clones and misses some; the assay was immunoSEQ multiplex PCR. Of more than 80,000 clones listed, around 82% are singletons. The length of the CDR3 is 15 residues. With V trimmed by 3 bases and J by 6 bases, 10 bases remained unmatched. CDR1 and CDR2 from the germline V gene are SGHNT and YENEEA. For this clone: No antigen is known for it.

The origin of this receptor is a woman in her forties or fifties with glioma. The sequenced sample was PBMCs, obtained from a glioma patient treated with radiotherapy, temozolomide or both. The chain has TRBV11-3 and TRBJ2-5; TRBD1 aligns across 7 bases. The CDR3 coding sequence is TGTGCCAGCAGCTTCGGGGTGACAGGGAAGCAGACCCAGTACTTC. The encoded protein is CASSFGVTGKQTQYF.